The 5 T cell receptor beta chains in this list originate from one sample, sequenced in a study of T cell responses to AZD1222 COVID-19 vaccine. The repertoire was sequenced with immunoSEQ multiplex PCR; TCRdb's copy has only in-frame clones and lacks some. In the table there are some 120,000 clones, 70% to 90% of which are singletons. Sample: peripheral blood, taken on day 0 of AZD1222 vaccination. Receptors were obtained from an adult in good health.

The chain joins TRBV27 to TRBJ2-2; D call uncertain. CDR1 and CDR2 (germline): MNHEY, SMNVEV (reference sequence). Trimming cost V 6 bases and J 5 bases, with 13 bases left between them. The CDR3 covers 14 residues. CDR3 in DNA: TGTGCCAGCAGCAAGGGCCCTTTTACCGGGGAGCTGTTTTTT. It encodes CASSKGPFTGELFF.

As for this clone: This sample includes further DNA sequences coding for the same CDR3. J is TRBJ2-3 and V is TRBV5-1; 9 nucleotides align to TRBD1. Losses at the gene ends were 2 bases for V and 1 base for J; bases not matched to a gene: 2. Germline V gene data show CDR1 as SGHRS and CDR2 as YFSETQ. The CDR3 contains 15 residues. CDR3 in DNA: TGCGCCAGCAGCTTAAGGACAGGGGGCACAGATACGCAGTATTTT. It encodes CASSLRTGGTDTQYF.

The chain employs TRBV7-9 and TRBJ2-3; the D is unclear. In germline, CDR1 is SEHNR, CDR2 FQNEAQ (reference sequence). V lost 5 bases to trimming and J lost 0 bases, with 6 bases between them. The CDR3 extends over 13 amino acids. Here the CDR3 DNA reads TGTGCCAGCAGCGCCTCTAGCACAGATACGCAGTATTTT. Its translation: CASSASSTDTQYF. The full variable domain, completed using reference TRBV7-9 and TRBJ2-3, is DTGVSQNPRHKITKRGQNVTFRCDPISEHNRLYWYRQTLGQGPEFLTYFQNEAQLEKSRLLSDRFSAERPKGSFSTLEIQRTEQGDSAMYLCASSASSTDTQYFGPGTRLTVL.

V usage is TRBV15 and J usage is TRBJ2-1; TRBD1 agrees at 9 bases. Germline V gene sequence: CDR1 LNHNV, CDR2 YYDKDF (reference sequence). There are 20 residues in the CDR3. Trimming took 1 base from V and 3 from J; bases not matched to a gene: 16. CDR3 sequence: CATSRARGQGAPRDYNEQFF. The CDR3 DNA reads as TGTGCCACCAGCAGAGCACGGGGACAGGGTGCCCCGCGGGACTACAATGAGCAGTTCTTC.

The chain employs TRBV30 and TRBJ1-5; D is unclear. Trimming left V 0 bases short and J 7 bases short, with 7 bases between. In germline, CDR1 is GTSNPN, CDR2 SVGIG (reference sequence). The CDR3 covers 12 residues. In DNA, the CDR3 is TGTGCCTGGAGTGTAGTGGGGCAGCCCCAGCATTTT. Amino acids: CAWSVVGQPQHF.